Here is one T cell receptor (beta chain) with its context. The data are from a study of OX40 agonist ivuxolimab in advanced cancers. Profiled with immunoSEQ multiplex PCR; TCRdb holds only in-frame clones, not every one. This table holds over 35,000 clones, around 90% found once. The CDR3 extends over 15 amino acids. Germline V lookup: CDR1 PRHDT, CDR2 FYEKMQ (reference sequence). With 0 bases removed from V and 0 bases from J, the gap between germline ends came to 9 bases. V gene TRBV13 combines with J gene TRBJ2-7; D is unclear. The source is an adult with an advanced solid tumor such as melanoma, head and neck, liver or kidney cancer. The sequences come from CD4+ or CD8+ T cells sorted from blood, collected in a trial of the OX40 agonist ivuxolimab. CDR3 in amino acids: CASSLGLINSYEQYF. CDR3 sequence (DNA): TGTGCCAGCAGCTTAGGGCTCATCAACTCCTACGAGCAGTACTTC.